The 23 T cell receptor beta chains presented below share a single source sample, sequenced in a study of T cells in Graves' hyperthyroidism and ophthalmopathy. RNA transcripts yielded amplified TCR beta CDR3 regions. The HTBI primer set drove a first-round RT-PCR of the TCR CDR3. TCRdb reprocessed the multiplex PCR reads with MiXCR, giving one entry per CDR3 protein. Here the sample spans hundreds of thousands of distinct CDR3 sequences, 20% to 25% being singletons. Sequenced input: blood. The receptors were sampled from a middle-aged man with Graves' hyperthyroidism.

This rearrangement joins TRBV20-1 to TRBJ2-7, with TRBD2 identical over 10 bases. V was pared by 6 bases and J by 1 base, with 9 bases of the junction left unmatched. Germline-derived CDR1 and CDR2 are DFQATT and SNEGSKA (reference sequence). The CDR3 is made up of 15 amino acids. The CDR3 reads CSALHRTSGSYEQYF. CDR3 in DNA: TGCAGTGCCCTTCACCGGACTAGCGGATCCTACGAGCAGTACTTC.

J is TRBJ2-3 and V is TRBV18; D call uncertain. Germline-derived CDR1 and CDR2 are KGHSH and LQKENI. The CDR3 has 13 residues. V was pared by 4 bases and J by 6 bases, with 11 bases between. The DNA of the CDR3 is TGTGCCAGCTCACGAAACCCCAAGGATACGCAGTATTTT. This codes for CASSRNPKDTQYF.

In this sample, this clonotype turned up a few times. This chain joins TRBV6-4 and TRBJ2-1, with 9 positions matching TRBD2. The germline V gene has CDR1 MRHNA and CDR2 SNTAGT. V gave up 5 bases and J gave up 2 bases; unmatched junction bases: 7. The CDR3 is made up of 16 amino acids. CDR3 in amino acids: CASSTIAGVPYNEQFF. As DNA, the CDR3 is TGTGCCAGCAGTACTATAGCGGGAGTTCCCTACAATGAGCAGTTCTTC.

At least ten counts were recorded for this clonotype. This chain uses TRBV24-1 with TRBJ2-1, with 8 bases identical to TRBD1. In germline, CDR1 is KGHDR, CDR2 SFDVKD. The CDR3 is made up of 16 amino acids. With V trimmed by 1 base and J by 1 base, 2 bases remained unmatched. The CDR3 here is CATSDFRQGSYNEQFF. In DNA, the CDR3 is TGTGCCACCAGTGATTTCCGACAGGGGTCCTACAATGAGCAGTTCTTC.

This clonotype has a count of ten or more. The chain has TRBV5-1 and TRBJ2-2; D unresolved. V shed 1 base and J shed 1 base, with 2 bases lying between them. Germline values: CDR1 SGHRS, CDR2 YFSETQ. The CDR3 has 13 amino acids. CDR3 residues: CASSLKNTGELFF. CDR3 coding DNA: TGCGCCAGCAGCTTGAAGAACACCGGGGAGCTGTTTTTT.

The chain combines TRBV28 with TRBJ2-7; 7 bases fit TRBD1. V lost 6 bases, J lost 5 bases, and 7 bases stayed unmatched. The CDR3 extends over 13 amino acids. CDR1 and CDR2 (germline): MDHEN, SYDVKM. CDR3 protein: CASREGTDNEQYF. The CDR3 DNA reads TGTGCCAGCAGGGAAGGGACAGACAACGAGCAGTACTTC.

The V and J genes are TRBV19 and TRBJ2-7; D remains ambiguous. CDR3 length: 15 amino acids. Germline lookup yields CDR1 LNHDA and CDR2 SQIVND (reference sequence). The germline V and J ends were trimmed by 3 bases and 0 bases, with 12 bases remaining between them. CDR3: CASSMGGVNSYEQYF. CDR3 coding DNA: TGTGCCAGTAGTATGGGTGGCGTGAACTCCTACGAGCAGTACTTC.

V is TRBV27 and J is TRBJ1-5; the match to TRBD1 covers 7 bases. The CDR3 contains 13 residues. V lost 3 bases, J lost 7 bases, and 3 bases stayed unmatched. Germline lookup yields CDR1 MNHEY and CDR2 SMNVEV (reference sequence). CDR3 in DNA: TGTGCCAGCAGTTTCCAGGGGGAACAGCCCCAGCATTTT. Translated: CASSFQGEQPQHF.

This chain links TRBV20-1 with TRBJ1-2; D is ambiguous. CDR3 length: 11 amino acids. The germline V gene encodes CDR1 DFQATT and CDR2 SNEGSKA (reference sequence). V lost 2 bases, J lost 2 bases, and 3 bases lay in between. The CDR3 DNA reads TGCAGTGCTAGACAGAACTATGGCTACACCTTC. It codes for CSARQNYGYTF.

This clonotype was recorded many times. The chain recombines TRBV10-3 with TRBJ2-7; 9 bases are a match to TRBD2. This CDR3 has 15 amino acids. J gave up 6 bases and V 3 bases, and 9 bases lay outside the gene matches. Germline V lookup: CDR1 ENHRY, CDR2 SYGVKD. This CDR3 is CAISELRGLAIEQYF. The CDR3 region has the DNA TGTGCCATCAGTGAACTGCGGGGACTAGCTATCGAGCAGTACTTC.

J is TRBJ2-7 and V is TRBV11-2; 8 nucleotides align to TRBD2. CDR1 is SGHAT, CDR2 FQNNGV, per germline. V lost 4 bases to trimming and J lost 4 bases; unmatched junction nucleotides: 18. CDR3 size: 18 residues. Here the CDR3 DNA reads TGTGCCAGCAGCTCCCGGACTGGAGCGGGAGTGCGGAATTACGAGCAGTACTTC. It specifies CASSSRTGAGVRNYEQYF. Looking up the rest from reference TRBV11-2 and TRBJ2-7 gives the full variable domain: EAGVAQSPRYKIIEKRQSVAFWCNPISGHATLYWYQQILGQGPKLLIQFQNNGVVDDSQLPKDRFSAERLKGVDSTLKIQPAKLEDSAVYLCASSSRTGAGVRNYEQYFGPGTRLTVT.

The chain joins TRBV29-1 to TRBJ1-4; 8 positions match TRBD1. CDR1 is SQVTM, CDR2 ANQGSEA, per germline. The ends lost 4 bases at V and 4 bases at J; junction bases unmatched: 8. CDR3 length: 15 amino acids. The CDR3 protein is CSVALNRGVNEKLFF. For the CDR3, the DNA is TGCAGCGTTGCCCTAAACAGGGGGGTTAATGAAAAACTGTTTTTT.

The chain couples TRBV29-1 to TRBJ2-5; D possibly corresponds to TRBD1 (5 bases). Germline values: CDR1 SQVTM, CDR2 ANQGSEA. The CDR3 is 12 residues long. V gave up 7 bases and J gave up 1 base, with 10 bases separating them. CDR3 amino acids: CSATRVQETQYF. The DNA for the CDR3 is TGCAGCGCCACCAGGGTCCAAGAGACCCAGTACTTC. Complete variable domain (other parts from reference TRBV29-1 and TRBJ2-5): SAVISQKPSRDICQRGTSLTIQCQVDSQVTMMFWYRQQPGQSLTLIATANQGSEATYESGFVIDKFPISRPNLTFSTLTVSNMSPEDSSIYLCSATRVQETQYFGPGTRLLVL.

The gene calls are TRBV2 and TRBJ2-3; the match to TRBD1 covers 7 bases. The CDR3 spans 14 residues. V lost 11 bases, J lost 4 bases, and 12 bases stayed unmatched. CDR1 is SNHLY and CDR2 is FYNNEI in the germline V gene. CDR3 protein: CAAKLGGAADTQYF. In nucleotides, the CDR3 is TGTGCCGCCAAGTTAGGGGGCGCGGCAGATACGCAGTATTTT.

The chain uses TRBV7-2 and TRBJ1-2; 9 nucleotides match TRBD1. Unmatched junction bases numbered 8, after V lost 5 bases and J lost 4 bases. The CDR3 is 15 amino acids. The germline V gene encodes CDR1 SGHTA and CDR2 FQGNSA. The CDR3 region has the DNA TGTGCCAGCAGCACTACAGGGGGCATCGCCTATGGCTACACCTTC. Protein product: CASSTTGGIAYGYTF.

This clonotype turned up a few times. The rearrangement joins TRBV29-1 to TRBJ2-7, with 10 bases aligning to TRBD1. Germline loops: CDR1 SQVTM, CDR2 ANQGSEA. The CDR3 length is 14 residues. With 4 bases clipped from V and 3 bases from J, the junction kept 6 bases outside the gene matches. DNA of the CDR3: TGCAGCGTTGGTGGGACAGGGGTGGGCTACGAGCAGTACTTC. Its translation: CSVGGTGVGYEQYF.

This clonotype was counted at least ten times. CDR3 nucleotides: TGTGCCAGCAGCCAGACGGGGCTAGCGGGAGCGGCCCCCGGGGAGACCCAGTACTTC. Encoded protein: CASSQTGLAGAAPGETQYF. The rearrangement links TRBV3-1 to TRBJ2-5; 10 positions match TRBD2. This CDR3 has 19 residues. The V and J ends lost 3 bases and 5 bases, in that order; junction bases with no gene match: 18. The V gene's germline CDR1 is LGHDT and CDR2 YNNKEL (reference sequence).

The table lists this clonotype with many counts. V and J are TRBV7-9 and TRBJ2-7; D is unclear. The germline V gene encodes CDR1 SEHNR and CDR2 FQNEAQ (reference sequence). This CDR3 comprises 14 residues. V shed 5 bases and J shed 4 bases, with 15 bases lying between them. CDR3 DNA sequence: TGTGCCAGCAGCGTTCTAGAGAGTTCTTACGAGCAGTACTTC. Its protein product is CASSVLESSYEQYF.

This rearrangement joins TRBV19 to TRBJ1-5, with 7 bases matching TRBD1. The CDR3 has 15 residues. The V gene's germline CDR1 is LNHDA and CDR2 SQIVND (reference sequence). V shed 7 bases and J 5 bases; nucleotides not matched to a gene: 11. The CDR3 DNA reads as TGTGCCAGTATCGGCGGGGGACAGCTATATCAGCCCCAGCATTTT. It specifies CASIGGGQLYQPQHF.

The chain couples TRBV28 to TRBJ2-2; no clear D. V lost 7 bases and J lost 7, with 10 bases in between. Germline V gives CDR1 MDHEN, CDR2 SYDVKM. This CDR3 is built from 12 residues. In DNA, the CDR3 is TGTGCCAGCACCCACAGCGTCGGGGAGCTGTTTTTT. It specifies CASTHSVGELFF.

In this sample, this clonotype turned up a few times. V is TRBV7-9 and J is TRBJ1-3, with 8 bases aligning to TRBD1. The germline gives CDR1 SEHNR, CDR2 FQNEAQ (reference sequence). This CDR3 has 14 residues. V dropped 6 bases and J dropped 2; count of bases not matched to a gene: 3. The CDR3 DNA sequence: TGTGCCAGCAGATCGGACAGGGCTGGAAACACCATATATTTT. This sequence encodes CASRSDRAGNTIYF.

The chain combines TRBV27 with TRBJ2-3, with 10 positions matching TRBD2. V shed 5 bases, J shed 6 bases, and the junction held 14 bases outside the gene matches. Germline CDR1 is MNHEY and CDR2 is SMNVEV (reference sequence). The CDR3 is 17 amino acids. CDR3 bases: TGTGCCAGCAGTATGTACACAATAGCGGGAGGAATGGATACGCAGTATTTT. Amino acid sequence: CASSMYTIAGGMDTQYF.

Many counts were recorded for this clonotype. The V call is TRBV11-2, the J call TRBJ2-7, with 8 bases fitting TRBD1. CDR1 is SGHAT and CDR2 is FQNNGV in the germline V gene. CDR3 length equals 13 residues. J gave up 5 bases and V 5 bases, and 5 bases lay outside the gene matches. The CDR3 nucleotides are TGTGCCAGCAGCCCATCAGGGGGCGACGAGCAGTACTTC. Translating gives CASSPSGGDEQYF.